Below, 26 T cell receptor beta chains from the same sample are listed, as sequenced in a study of T cells expressing NK-cell markers. TCRdb reanalyzed the 5' RACE reads, giving one entry per CDR3 protein sequence and no DNA. The listing records 150,000 to 180,000 distinct CDR3 sequences. The sample comprised blood T cells: a sorted CD56 or NKG2C T cell subset, CD4+ or CD8+ T cells, or bulk PBMC T cells (not recorded which). Receptor source: a woman aged 50 to 60 in good health.

V is TRBV4-1 and J is TRBJ1-6; without DNA, the TCRdb call of TRBD1 cannot be checked. Per the germline V gene, CDR1 is MGHRA and CDR2 is YSYEKL. The CDR3 totals 17 residues. The CDR3 here is CASSQEGGAGGNSPLHF.

This sequence joins TRBV9 and TRBJ2-1; TCRdb lists TRBD2, though no DNA is available to test this call. Germline CDR1 and CDR2: SGDLS and YYNGEE. The length of the CDR3 is 17 residues. CDR3 protein: CASSVGLPTSGYNEQFF.

The rearrangement joins TRBV7-8 to TRBJ2-5; there is no DNA to check the TCRdb D call of TRBD1. There are 15 residues in the CDR3. The germline V gene has CDR1 SGHVS and CDR2 FQNEAQ. This CDR3 is CASSSTRGEGETQYF. The variable domain in full, completed from reference TRBV7-8 and TRBJ2-5, reads GAGVSQSPRYKVAKRGQDVALRCDPISGHVSLFWYQQALGQGPEFLTYFQNEAQLDKSGLPSDRFFAERPEGSVSTLKIQRTQQEDSAVYLCASSSTRGEGETQYFGPGTRLLVL.

This rearrangement joins TRBV5-1 to TRBJ2-7; checking the TCRdb D call of TRBD2 is not possible without DNA. Germline V CDR1 and CDR2: SGHRS, YFSETQ. The CDR3 extends over 17 amino acids. CDR3: CASSSTTSGRDNYEQYF.

V and J are TRBV5-6 and TRBJ2-7; the TRBD1 assignment by TCRdb is unverifiable without DNA. The germline V gene has CDR1 SGHDT and CDR2 YYEEEE. The CDR3 is made up of 16 amino acids. CDR3 region: CASSLEGTGALYEQYF.

The chain is built from TRBV27 and TRBJ1-2; TCRdb proposes TRBD1, but this gene call is untestable without DNA. The CDR3 consists of 14 residues. CDR1 is MNHEY and CDR2 is SMNVEV in the germline V gene (reference sequence). The CDR3 reads CASSPGQGWNGYTF.

This sequence joins TRBV15 and TRBJ2-7; TCRdb gives TRBD1 as the D gene, but with no DNA this cannot be confirmed. CDR1 and CDR2 (germline): LNHNV, YYDKDF (reference sequence). CDR3 size: 14 residues. Here the CDR3 reads CATSPRRGPYEQYF.

The chain is built from TRBV6-4 and TRBJ2-1. The CDR3 runs to 12 residues. Germline CDR1 reads MRHNA; CDR2 reads SNTAGT. CDR3: CASSDSNYEQFF.

J is TRBJ2-1 and V is TRBV7-9. The CDR3 has 17 amino acids. Germline-derived CDR1 and CDR2 are SEHNR and FQNEAQ (reference sequence). This CDR3 reads CASSASRGGSSYNEQFF.

The chain carries TRBV3-1 and TRBJ2-4. Germline V CDR1 and CDR2: LGHDT, YNNKEL (reference sequence). The CDR3 is 17 amino acids. CDR3 protein: CASSQDMAMNAKNIQYF.

V is TRBV20-1 and J is TRBJ2-5; the TRBD1 assignment by TCRdb is unverifiable without DNA. The CDR3 consists of 13 residues. CDR1 is DFQATT and CDR2 is SNEGSKA in the germline V gene (reference sequence). This CDR3 is CSARDANDRTQYF.

The chain carries TRBV4-1 and TRBJ1-5; there is no DNA to check the TCRdb D call of TRBD1. The CDR3 has 17 residues. Per germline, CDR1 MGHRA and CDR2 YSYEKL. CDR3 protein: CASSQDRRTGFSQPQHF.

V and J are TRBV7-9 and TRBJ2-1; TCRdb lists TRBD1, though no DNA is available to test this call. This CDR3 comprises 12 residues. From germline, CDR1 is SEHNR and CDR2 FQNEAQ (reference sequence). The CDR3 spells CASSRGDGEQFF.

V is TRBV5-6 and J is TRBJ2-7; TCRdb designates TRBD2, a call that cannot be tested without DNA. The germline gives CDR1 SGHDT, CDR2 YYEEEE. This CDR3 is built from 15 residues. This chain's CDR3 is CASSGAGTSGYEQYF.

The chain has TRBV9 and TRBJ2-1; absent DNA, TCRdb's TRBD2 call cannot be checked. Germline CDR1 SGDLS, CDR2 YYNGEE. There are 16 residues in the CDR3. The CDR3: CASSVEGSGVYNEQFF.

The V and J genes are TRBV27 and TRBJ1-2; with no DNA, the TCRdb D assignment of TRBD1 cannot be verified. The CDR3 is 14 residues long. CDR1 and CDR2 from the germline V gene are MNHEY and SMNVEV (reference sequence). The chain's CDR3 is CASSARDRTGGYTF.

V usage is TRBV18 and J usage is TRBJ1-1; TCRdb outputs TRBD1, but without DNA this stays unchecked. Germline values: CDR1 KGHSH, CDR2 LQKENI. The length of the CDR3 is 13 residues. CDR3 sequence reads: CATIGQGDTEAFF.

The chain links TRBV3-1 to TRBJ2-2; TCRdb proposes TRBD1, but this gene call is untestable without DNA. Germline V gene data show CDR1 as LGHDT and CDR2 as YNNKEL (reference sequence). The CDR3 is made up of 19 amino acids. The CDR3 here is CASRAGTGGLAENTGELFF.

The chain carries TRBV30 and TRBJ2-5. This CDR3 is 12 amino acids long. CDR1 is GTSNPN and CDR2 is SVGIG in the germline V gene (reference sequence). The CDR3 reads CAWKGHQETQYF.

This chain uses TRBV28 with TRBJ2-4; TCRdb indicates TRBD1, and absent DNA this call remains unverified. CDR3 length equals 15 residues. Germline loops: CDR1 MDHEN, CDR2 SYDVKM. The CDR3 protein is CASSLLRDRVNIQYF.

The chain employs TRBV27 and TRBJ2-7; TCRdb proposes TRBD2, but this gene call is untestable without DNA. Germline-derived CDR1 and CDR2 are MNHEY and SMNVEV (reference sequence). The CDR3 has 14 amino acids. The CDR3 reads CASSWTSGIYEQYF.

V is TRBV6-2 or TRBV6-3 and J is TRBJ2-1; TCRdb proposes TRBD2, but this gene call is untestable without DNA. The length of the CDR3 is 12 residues. Germline assignment: CDR1 MNHEY and CDR2 SVGEGT. CDR3 protein: CASSSGLVEQFF.

The genes are TRBV3-1 and TRBJ2-3; TCRdb's assignment of TRBD2 cannot be checked, as there is no DNA. This CDR3 spans 16 amino acids. CDR1 and CDR2 (germline): LGHDT, YNNKEL (reference sequence). CDR3 in amino acids: CASSFATTSSTDTQYF.

The chain recombines TRBV30 with TRBJ2-1; TCRdb's D call, TRBD2, is unchecked because there is no DNA. The CDR3 runs to 12 residues. The germline V gene has CDR1 GTSNPN and CDR2 SVGIG (reference sequence). CDR3 sequence: CAWSPLAGEQFF.

The chain joins TRBV27 to TRBJ2-7; checking the TCRdb D call of TRBD1 is not possible without DNA. Germline loops: CDR1 MNHEY, CDR2 SMNVEV (reference sequence). The CDR3 length is 15 residues. The CDR3 sequence is CASSSTGAATYEQYF.

The chain uses TRBV7-3 and TRBJ2-5; TCRdb gives TRBD1 as the D gene, but with no DNA this cannot be confirmed. This CDR3 is built from 14 residues. In germline, CDR1 is SGHTA, CDR2 FQGTGA. The CDR3 reads CASSLGIGQETQYF. Looking up the rest from reference TRBV7-3 and TRBJ2-5 gives the full variable domain: GAGVSQTPSNKVTEKGKYVELRCDPISGHTALYWYRQSLGQGPEFLIYFQGTGAADDSGLPNDRFFAVRPEGSVSTLKIQRTERGDSAVYLCASSLGIGQETQYFGPGTRLLVL.